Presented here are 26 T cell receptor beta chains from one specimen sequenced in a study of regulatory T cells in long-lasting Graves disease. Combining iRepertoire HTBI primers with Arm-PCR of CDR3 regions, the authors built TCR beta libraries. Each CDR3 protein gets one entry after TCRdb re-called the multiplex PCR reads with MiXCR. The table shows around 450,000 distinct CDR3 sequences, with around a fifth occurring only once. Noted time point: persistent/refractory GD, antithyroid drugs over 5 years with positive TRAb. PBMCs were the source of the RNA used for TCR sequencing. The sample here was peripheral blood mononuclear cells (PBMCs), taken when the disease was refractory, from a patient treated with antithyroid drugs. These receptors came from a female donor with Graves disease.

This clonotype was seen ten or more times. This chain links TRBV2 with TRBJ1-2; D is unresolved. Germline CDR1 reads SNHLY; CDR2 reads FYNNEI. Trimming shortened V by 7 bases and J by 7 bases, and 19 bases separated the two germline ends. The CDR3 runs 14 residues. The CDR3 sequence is CASNRRSFESGYTF. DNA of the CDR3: TGTGCCAGCAACCGTCGTAGTTTCGAGAGTGGCTACACCTTC. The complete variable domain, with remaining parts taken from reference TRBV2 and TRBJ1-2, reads EPEVTQTPSHQVTQMGQEVILRCVPISNHLYFYWYRQILGQKVEFLVSFYNNEISEKSEIFDDQFSVERPDGSNFTLKIRSTKLEDSAMYFCASNRRSFESGYTFGSGTRLTVV.

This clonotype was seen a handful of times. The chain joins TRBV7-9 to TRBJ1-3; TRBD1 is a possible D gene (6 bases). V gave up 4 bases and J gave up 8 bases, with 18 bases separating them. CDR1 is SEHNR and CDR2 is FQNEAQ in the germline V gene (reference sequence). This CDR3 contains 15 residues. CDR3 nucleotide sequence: TGTGCCAGCAGCTCGATACGAGGGGGACCGTACACCATATATTTT. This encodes CASSSIRGGPYTIYF.

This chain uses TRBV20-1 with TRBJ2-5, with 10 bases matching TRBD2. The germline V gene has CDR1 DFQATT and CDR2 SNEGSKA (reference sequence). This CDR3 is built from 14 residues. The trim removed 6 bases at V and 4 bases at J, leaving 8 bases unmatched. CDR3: CSARTSGPVETQYF. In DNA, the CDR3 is TGCAGTGCCCGGACTAGCGGACCTGTAGAGACCCAGTACTTC.

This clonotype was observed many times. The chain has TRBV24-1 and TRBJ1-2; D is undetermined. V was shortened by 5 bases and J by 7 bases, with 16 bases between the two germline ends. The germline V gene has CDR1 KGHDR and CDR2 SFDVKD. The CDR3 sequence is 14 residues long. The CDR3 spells CATSGRQLFGGYTF. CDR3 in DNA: TGTGCCACCAGTGGGCGCCAGCTTTTTGGTGGCTACACCTTC.

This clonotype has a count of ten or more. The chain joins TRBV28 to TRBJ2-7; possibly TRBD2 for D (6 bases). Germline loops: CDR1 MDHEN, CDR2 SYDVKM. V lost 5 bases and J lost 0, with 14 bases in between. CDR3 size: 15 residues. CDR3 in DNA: TGTGCCAGCAGTCGGGTAGCGGTCAGCTCCTACGAGCAGTACTTC. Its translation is CASSRVAVSSYEQYF.

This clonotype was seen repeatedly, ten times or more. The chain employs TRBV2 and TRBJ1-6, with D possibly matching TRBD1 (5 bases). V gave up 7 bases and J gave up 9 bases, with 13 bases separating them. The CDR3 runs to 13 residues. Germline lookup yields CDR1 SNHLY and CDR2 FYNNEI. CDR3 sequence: CASKTGTSSPLHF. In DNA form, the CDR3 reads TGTGCCAGCAAAACGGGGACGAGTTCACCCCTCCACTTT. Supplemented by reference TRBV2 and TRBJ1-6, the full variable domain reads EPEVTQTPSHQVTQMGQEVILRCVPISNHLYFYWYRQILGQKVEFLVSFYNNEISEKSEIFDDQFSVERPDGSNFTLKIRSTKLEDSAMYFCASKTGTSSPLHFGNGTRLTVT.

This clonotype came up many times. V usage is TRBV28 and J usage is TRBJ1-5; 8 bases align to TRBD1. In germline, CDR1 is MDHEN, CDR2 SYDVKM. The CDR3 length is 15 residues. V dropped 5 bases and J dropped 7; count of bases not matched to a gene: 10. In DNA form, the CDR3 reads TGTGCCAGCAGTCCACAGACAGGGGCAGGGCAGCCCCAGCATTTT. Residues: CASSPQTGAGQPQHF.

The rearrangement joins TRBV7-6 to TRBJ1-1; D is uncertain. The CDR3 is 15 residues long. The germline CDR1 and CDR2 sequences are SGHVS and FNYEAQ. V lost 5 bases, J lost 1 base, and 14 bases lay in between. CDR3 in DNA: TGTGCCAGCAGCATCACGACAAACCCGAACACTGAAGCTTTCTTT. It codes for CASSITTNPNTEAFF.

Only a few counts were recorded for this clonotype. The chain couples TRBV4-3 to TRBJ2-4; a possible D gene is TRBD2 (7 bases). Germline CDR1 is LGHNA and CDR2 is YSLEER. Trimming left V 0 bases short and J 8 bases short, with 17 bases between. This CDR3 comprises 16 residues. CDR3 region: CASSQDLRGASDIQYF. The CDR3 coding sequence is TGCGCCAGCAGCCAAGATCTTCGGGGGGCTTCGGACATTCAGTACTTC.

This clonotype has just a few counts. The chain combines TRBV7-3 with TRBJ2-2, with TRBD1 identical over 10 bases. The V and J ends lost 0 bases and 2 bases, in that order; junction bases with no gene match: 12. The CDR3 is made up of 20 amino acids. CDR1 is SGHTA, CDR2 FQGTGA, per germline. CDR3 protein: CASSLTPGQGTRANTGELFF. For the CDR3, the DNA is TGTGCCAGCAGCTTAACCCCGGGACAGGGGACGAGGGCTAACACCGGGGAGCTGTTTTTT.

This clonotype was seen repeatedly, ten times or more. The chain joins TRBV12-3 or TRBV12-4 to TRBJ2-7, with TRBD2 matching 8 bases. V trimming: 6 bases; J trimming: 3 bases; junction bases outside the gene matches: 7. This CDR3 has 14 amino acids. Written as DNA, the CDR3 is TGTGCCAGCAGCTTTTCCGGGGGGGGCTACGAGCAGTACTTC. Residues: CASSFSGGGYEQYF.

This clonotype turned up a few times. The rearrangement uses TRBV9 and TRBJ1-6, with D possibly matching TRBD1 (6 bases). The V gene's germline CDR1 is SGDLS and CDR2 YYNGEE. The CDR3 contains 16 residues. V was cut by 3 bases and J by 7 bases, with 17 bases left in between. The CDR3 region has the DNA TGTGCCAGCAGCGCGTCGGGGGGAGGGGGAAATTCACCCCTCCACTTT. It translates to CASSASGGGGNSPLHF.

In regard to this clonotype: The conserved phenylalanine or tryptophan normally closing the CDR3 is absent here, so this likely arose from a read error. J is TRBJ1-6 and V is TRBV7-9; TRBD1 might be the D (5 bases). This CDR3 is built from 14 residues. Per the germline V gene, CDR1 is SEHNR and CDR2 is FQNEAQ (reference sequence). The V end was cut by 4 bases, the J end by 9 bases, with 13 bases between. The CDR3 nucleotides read TGTGCCAGCAGCTCGGGGCAGGCACCTTCACCCCTCCACTCT. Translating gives CASSSGQAPSPLHS.

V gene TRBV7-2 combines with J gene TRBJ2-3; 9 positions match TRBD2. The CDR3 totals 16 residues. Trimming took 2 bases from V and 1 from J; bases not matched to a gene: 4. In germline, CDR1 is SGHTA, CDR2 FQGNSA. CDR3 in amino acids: CASSLRSGSGTDTQYF. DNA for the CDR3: TGTGCCAGCAGCTTACGTAGCGGGAGTGGCACAGATACGCAGTATTTT. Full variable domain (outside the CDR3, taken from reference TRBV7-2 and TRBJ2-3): GAGVSQSPSNKVTEKGKDVELRCDPISGHTALYWYRQSLGQGLEFLIYFQGNSAPDKSGLPSDRFSAERTGGSVSTLTIQRTQQEDSAVYLCASSLRSGSGTDTQYFGPGTRLTVL.

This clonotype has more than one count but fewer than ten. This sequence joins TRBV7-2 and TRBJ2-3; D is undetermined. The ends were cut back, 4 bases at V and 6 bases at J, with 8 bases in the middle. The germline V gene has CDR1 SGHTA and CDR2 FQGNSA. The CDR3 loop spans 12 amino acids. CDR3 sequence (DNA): TGTGCCAGCAGCTCATTTAGGGATACGCAGTATTTT. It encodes CASSSFRDTQYF.

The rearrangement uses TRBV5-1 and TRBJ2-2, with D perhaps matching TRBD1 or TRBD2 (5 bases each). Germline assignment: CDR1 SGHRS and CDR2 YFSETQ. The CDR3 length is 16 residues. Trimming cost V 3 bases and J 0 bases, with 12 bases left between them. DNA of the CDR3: TGCGCCAGCAGCTCAGGGACGGACGCGAACACCGGGGAGCTGTTTTTT. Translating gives CASSSGTDANTGELFF.

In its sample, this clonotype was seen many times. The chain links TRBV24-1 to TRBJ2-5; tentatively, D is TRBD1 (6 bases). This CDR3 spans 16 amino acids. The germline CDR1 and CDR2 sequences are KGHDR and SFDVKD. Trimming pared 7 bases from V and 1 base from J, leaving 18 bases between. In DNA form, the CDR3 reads TGTGCCACCAGCAGCAGTCTCCGGGACACCCAAGAGACCCAGTACTTC. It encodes CATSSSLRDTQETQYF.

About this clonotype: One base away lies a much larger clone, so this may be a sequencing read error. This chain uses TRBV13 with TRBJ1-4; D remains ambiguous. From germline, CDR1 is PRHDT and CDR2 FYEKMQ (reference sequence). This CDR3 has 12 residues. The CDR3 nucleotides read TGTTCCAGCAGCTTGGTGAGGGAAAAACTGTTTTTT. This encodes CSSSLVREKLFF.

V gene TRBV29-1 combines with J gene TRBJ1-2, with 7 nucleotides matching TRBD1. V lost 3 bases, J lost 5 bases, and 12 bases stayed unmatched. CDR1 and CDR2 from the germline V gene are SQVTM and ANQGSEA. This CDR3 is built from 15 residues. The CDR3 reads CSVEWAGTARYGYTF. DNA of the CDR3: TGCAGCGTTGAGTGGGCCGGGACAGCACGATATGGCTACACCTTC.

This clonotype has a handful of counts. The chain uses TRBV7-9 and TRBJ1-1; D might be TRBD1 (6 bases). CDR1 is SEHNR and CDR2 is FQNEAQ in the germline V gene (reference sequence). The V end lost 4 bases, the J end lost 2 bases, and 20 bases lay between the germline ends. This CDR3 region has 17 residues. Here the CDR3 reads CASSSILQGLLNTEAFF. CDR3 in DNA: TGTGCCAGCAGCTCCATTCTACAGGGACTACTCAACACTGAAGCTTTCTTT.

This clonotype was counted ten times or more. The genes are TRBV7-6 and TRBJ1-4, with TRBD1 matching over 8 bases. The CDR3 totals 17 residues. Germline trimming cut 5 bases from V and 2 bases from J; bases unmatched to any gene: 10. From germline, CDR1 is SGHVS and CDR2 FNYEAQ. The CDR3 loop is CASSTWTGTITNEKLFF. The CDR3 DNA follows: TGTGCCAGCAGCACCTGGACAGGGACAATCACTAATGAAAAACTGTTTTTT. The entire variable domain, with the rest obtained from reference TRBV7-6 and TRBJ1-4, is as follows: GAGVSQSPRYKVTKRGQDVALRCDPISGHVSLYWYRQALGQGPEFLTYFNYEAQQDKSGLPNDRFSAERPEGSISTLTIQRTEQRDSAMYRCASSTWTGTITNEKLFFGSGTQLSVL.

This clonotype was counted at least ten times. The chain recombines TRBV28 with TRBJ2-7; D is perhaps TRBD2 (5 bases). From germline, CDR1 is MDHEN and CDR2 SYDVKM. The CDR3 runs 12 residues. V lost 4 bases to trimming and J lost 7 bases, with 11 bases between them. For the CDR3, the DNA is TGTGCCAGCAGTTCTCCGGGGAGTGAGCAGTACTTC. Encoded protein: CASSSPGSEQYF.

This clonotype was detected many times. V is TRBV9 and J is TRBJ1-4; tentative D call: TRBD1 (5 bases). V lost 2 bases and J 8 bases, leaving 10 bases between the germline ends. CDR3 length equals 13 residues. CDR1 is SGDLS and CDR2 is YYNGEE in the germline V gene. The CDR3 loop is CASSVGPGEKLFF. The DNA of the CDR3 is TGTGCCAGCAGCGTGGGGCCCGGGGAAAAACTGTTTTTT.

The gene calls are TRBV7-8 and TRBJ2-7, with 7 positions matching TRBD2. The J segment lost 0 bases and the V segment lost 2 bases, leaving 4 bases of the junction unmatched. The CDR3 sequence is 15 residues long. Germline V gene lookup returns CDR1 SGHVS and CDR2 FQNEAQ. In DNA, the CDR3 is TGTGCCAGCAGCTTACTTCGACTAGCCTCCTACGAGCAGTACTTC. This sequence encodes CASSLLRLASYEQYF.

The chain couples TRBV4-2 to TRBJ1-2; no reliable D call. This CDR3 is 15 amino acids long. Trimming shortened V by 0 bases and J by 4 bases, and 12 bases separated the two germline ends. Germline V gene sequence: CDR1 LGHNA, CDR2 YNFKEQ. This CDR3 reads CASSQDLVEGYGYTF. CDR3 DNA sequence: TGTGCCAGCAGCCAAGATCTTGTGGAGGGCTATGGCTACACCTTC.

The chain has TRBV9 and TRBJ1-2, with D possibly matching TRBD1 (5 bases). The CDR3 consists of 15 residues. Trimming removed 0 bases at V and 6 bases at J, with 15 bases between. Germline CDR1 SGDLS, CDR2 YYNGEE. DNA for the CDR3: TGTGCCAGCAGCGTAGCTGGGTGGGGGTCGGATGGCTACACCTTC. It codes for CASSVAGWGSDGYTF.